There are a few counts of the clone carrying this T cell receptor (beta chain). What it binds is unknown. The CDR3 is cut off 3 residues early in the read; its end comes from the germline J gene. The data stem from a study of T cell clonality in common variable immunodeficiency. Study-wide results and limits: TCRbeta clonality was increased in CVID versus healthy controls. In common variable immunodeficiency, TCR beta chains reportedly carried fewer deletions and N-nucleotide insertions.

Blood came from CVID subjects not ill and not taking immunomodulatory or immunosuppressive medication. Each donor provided roughly 4.5 to 9 ml of heparinized whole blood. TCRdb's copy holds only in-frame clones and misses some; the assay was immunoSEQ multiplex PCR. The sample contains over 30,000 clones, none of them singletons. Germline lookup yields CDR1 KGHSH and CDR2 LQKENI. The V segment lost 4 bases and the J segment 4 bases; nucleotides outside the gene matches: 11. CDR3 length equals 16 residues. The sequence was collected from a human donor with common variable immunodeficiency. The chain has TRBV18 and TRBJ1-1; 8 bases are shared with TRBD1. The sample taken for sequencing was peripheral blood mononuclear cells. CDR3 sequence reads: CASSLKAGGLSTEAFF. The CDR3 bases that were read are TGTGCCAGCTCACTAAAGGCAGGGGGCCTAAGCACTGAA.